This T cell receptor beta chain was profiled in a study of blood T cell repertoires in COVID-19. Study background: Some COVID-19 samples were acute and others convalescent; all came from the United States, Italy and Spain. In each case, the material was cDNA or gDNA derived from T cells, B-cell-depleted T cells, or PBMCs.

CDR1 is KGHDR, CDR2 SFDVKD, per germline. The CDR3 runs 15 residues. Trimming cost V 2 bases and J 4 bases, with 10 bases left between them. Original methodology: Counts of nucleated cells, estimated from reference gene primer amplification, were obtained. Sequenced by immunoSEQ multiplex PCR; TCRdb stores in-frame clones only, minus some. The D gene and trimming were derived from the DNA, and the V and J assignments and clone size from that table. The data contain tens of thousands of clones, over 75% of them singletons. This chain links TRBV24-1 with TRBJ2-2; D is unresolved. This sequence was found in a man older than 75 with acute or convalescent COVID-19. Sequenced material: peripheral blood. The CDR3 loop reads CATSDSSRFTGELFF. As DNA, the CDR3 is TGTGCCACCAGTGATTCGAGTCGCTTCACCGGGGAGCTGTTTTTT.